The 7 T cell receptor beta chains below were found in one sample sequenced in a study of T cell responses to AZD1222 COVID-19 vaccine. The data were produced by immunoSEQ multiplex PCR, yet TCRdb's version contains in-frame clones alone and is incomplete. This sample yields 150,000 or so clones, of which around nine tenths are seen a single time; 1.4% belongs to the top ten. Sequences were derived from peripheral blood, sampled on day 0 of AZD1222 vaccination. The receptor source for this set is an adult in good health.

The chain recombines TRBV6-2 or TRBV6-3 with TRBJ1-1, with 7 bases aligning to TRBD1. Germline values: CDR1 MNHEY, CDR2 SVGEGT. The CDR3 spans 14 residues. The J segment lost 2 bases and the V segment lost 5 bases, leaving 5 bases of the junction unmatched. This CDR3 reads CASSETGSNTEAFF. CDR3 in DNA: TGTGCCAGCAGTGAGACAGGGTCTAACACTGAAGCTTTCTTT.

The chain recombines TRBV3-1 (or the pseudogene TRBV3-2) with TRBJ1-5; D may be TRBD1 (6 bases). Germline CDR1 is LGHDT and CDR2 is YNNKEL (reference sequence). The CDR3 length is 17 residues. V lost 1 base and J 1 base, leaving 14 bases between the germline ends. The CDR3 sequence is CASSQGAPGASNQPQHF. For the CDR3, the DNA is TGTGCCAGCAGCCAAGGAGCTCCAGGGGCCAGCAATCAGCCCCAGCATTTT.

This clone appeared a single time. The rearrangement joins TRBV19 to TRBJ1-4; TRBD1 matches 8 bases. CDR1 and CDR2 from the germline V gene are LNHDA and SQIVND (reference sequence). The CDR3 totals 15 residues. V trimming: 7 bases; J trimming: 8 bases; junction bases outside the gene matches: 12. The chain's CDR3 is CASMLPGTGGEKLFF. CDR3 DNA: TGTGCCAGTATGCTCCCCGGGACAGGAGGCGAAAAACTGTTTTTT.

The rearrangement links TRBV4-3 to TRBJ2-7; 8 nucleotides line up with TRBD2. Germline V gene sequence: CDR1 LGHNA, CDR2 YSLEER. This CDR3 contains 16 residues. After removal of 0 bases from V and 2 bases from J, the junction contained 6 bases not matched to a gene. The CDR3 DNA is TGCGCCAGCAGCCAAGAGCTCGGGACTAGGGCCTACGAGCAGTACTTC. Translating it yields CASSQELGTRAYEQYF.

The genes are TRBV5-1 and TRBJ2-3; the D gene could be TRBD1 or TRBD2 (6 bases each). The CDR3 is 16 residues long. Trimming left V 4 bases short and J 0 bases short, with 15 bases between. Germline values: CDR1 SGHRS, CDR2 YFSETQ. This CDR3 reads CASSRGVAQSTDTQYF. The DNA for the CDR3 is TGCGCCAGCAGCAGGGGGGTAGCCCAGAGCACAGATACGCAGTATTTT.

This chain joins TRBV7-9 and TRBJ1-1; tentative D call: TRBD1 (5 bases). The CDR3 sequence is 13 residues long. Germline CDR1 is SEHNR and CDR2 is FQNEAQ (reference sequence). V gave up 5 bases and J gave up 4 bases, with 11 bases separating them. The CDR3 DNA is TGTGCCAGCAGCGAATATCAGGGCACTGAAGCTTTCTTT. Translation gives CASSEYQGTEAFF. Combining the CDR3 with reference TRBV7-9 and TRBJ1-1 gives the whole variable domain DTGVSQNPRHKITKRGQNVTFRCDPISEHNRLYWYRQTLGQGPEFLTYFQNEAQLEKSRLLSDRFSAERPKGSFSTLEIQRTEQGDSAMYLCASSEYQGTEAFFGQGTRLTVV.

CDR3 sequence (DNA): TGCGCCAGCAGTGCGCAACCAGAGGGACAGGGGGCGCGGAATACGCAGTATTTT. Its protein product is CASSAQPEGQGARNTQYF. The chain links TRBV10-2 to TRBJ2-3; TRBD1 matches 12 bases. J lost 7 bases, V lost 4 bases, and 15 bases had no gene match. The CDR3 spans 18 residues. Germline CDR1 is WSHSY and CDR2 is SAAADI.